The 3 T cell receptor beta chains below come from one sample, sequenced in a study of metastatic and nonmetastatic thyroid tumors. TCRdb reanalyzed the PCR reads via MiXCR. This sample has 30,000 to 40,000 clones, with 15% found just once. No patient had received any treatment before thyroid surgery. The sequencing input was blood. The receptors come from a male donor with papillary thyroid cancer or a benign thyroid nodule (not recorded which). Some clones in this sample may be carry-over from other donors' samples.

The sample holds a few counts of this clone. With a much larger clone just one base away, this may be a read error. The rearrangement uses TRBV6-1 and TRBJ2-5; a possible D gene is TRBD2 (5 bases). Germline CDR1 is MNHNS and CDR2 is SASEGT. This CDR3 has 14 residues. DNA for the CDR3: TGTGCCAGCAGCCCCGGTGGGAGCCAAGAGACCCATTACTTC. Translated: CASSPGGSQETHYF.

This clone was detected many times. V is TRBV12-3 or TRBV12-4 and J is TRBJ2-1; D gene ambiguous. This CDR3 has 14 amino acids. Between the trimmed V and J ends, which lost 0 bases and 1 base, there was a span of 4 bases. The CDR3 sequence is CASSLAGSYNEQFF. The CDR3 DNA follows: TGTGCCAGCAGTTTAGCGGGATCCTACAATGAGCAGTTCTTC.

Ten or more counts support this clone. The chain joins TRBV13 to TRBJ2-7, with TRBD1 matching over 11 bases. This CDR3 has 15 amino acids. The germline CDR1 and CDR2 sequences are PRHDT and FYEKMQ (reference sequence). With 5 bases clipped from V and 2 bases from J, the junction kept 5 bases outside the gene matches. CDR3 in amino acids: CASSPRTGGTYEQYF. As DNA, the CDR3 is TGTGCCAGCAGCCCACGGACAGGGGGCACCTACGAGCAGTACTTC.